These T cell receptor beta chains were read from a single sample in a study of blood T cell repertoires in COVID-19. The table came from immunoSEQ multiplex PCR; TCRdb's copy has only in-frame clones and leaves some out. The top ten clones hold 17% of a sample with 150,000 to 200,000 clones, around 82% of them seen once. The sequencing sample was made of PBMCs or T cells enriched from blood (not recorded which). The source of these receptors is a woman in her 50s with acute COVID-19. The CDR3 runs from the conserved cysteine through the conserved F or W. Each record gives: D gene, V gene, clone size, CDR3 length, J gene, CDR3 DNA, CDR3 protein. A D gene is named only where the DNA matches it firmly. Size values are once, few and many counts, or a class for expanded clones, and some rows have none.

>NA|TRBV9|NA|16|TRBJ2-3
TGTGCCAGCAGCGTAGCGGACAGACAAGGCACAGATACGCAGTATTTT
CASSVADRQGTDTQYF
>NA|TRBV7-2|few|13|TRBJ1-2
TGTGCCAGCAGCTTAGGGCAGTACTATGGCTACACCTTC
CASSLGQYYGYTF
>NA|TRBV7-2|NA|14|TRBJ1-2
TGTGCCAGCAGCTTAGGTCCAGGTAGCTATGGCTACACCTTC
CASSLGPGSYGYTF
>NA|TRBV11-2|NA|15|TRBJ1-4
TGTGCCAGCAGCTTAGTCGGGGGAACTAATGAAAAACTGTTTTTT
CASSLVGGTNEKLFF
>NA|TRBV10-3|NA|16|TRBJ2-1
TGTGCCATCAGTCCCGGTGGGGGGGCTTCCTACAATGAGCAGTTCTTC
CAISPGGGASYNEQFF
>TRBD1|TRBV6-5|NA|14|TRBJ1-4
TGTGCCAGCAGCCGGACAGGGTTTAATGAAAAACTGTTTTTT
CASSRTGFNEKLFF
>NA|TRBV7-9|few|13|TRBJ1-2
TGTGCCAGCAGCTTAGGACCGGGCTATGGCTACACCTTC
CASSLGPGYGYTF
>TRBD1|TRBV15|few|14|TRBJ2-1
TGTGCCACCAGCGGGACAGGGGACCACAATGAGCAGTTCTTC
CATSGTGDHNEQFF
>NA|TRBV7-8|NA|15|TRBJ1-5
TGTGCCAGCAGCCTTTTGACGCGGAGCAATCAGCCCCAGCATTTT
CASSLLTRSNQPQHF
>NA|TRBV12-3/TRBV12-4|NA|11|TRBJ2-4
TGTGCCAGCAGTTTACAGGGGTTTCAGTACTTC
CASSLQGFQYF
>TRBD1|TRBV7-8|NA|13|TRBJ1-2
TGTGCCAGCAGCAACAGGGGAGACTATGGCTACACCTTC
CASSNRGDYGYTF
>NA|TRBV5-6|NA|13|TRBJ1-2
TGTGCCAGCAGCTTGGGGCAGGACTATGGCTACACCTTC
CASSLGQDYGYTF
>NA|TRBV2|NA|11|TRBJ1-1
TGTGCCAGCAGTCCATCTTATATGACTATCTTT
CASSPSYMTIF
>TRBD2|TRBV4-3|many|15|TRBJ2-1
TGCGCCAGCAGCCAACGGGGAGGGACCTACAATGAGCAGTTCTTC
CASSQRGGTYNEQFF
>NA|TRBV19|few|15|TRBJ1-6
TGTGCCAGTAGTATATGGCAGGGGTTGAATTCACCCCTCCACTTT
CASSIWQGLNSPLHF
>NA|TRBV19|NA|12|TRBJ2-3
TGTGCCAGTAGTATTGGGCCAGATACGCAGTATTTT
CASSIGPDTQYF
>NA|TRBV5-4|many|14|TRBJ1-1
TGTGCCAGCAGCTCTTTAGACGGGAGCACTGAAGCTTTCTTT
CASSSLDGSTEAFF
>NA|TRBV18|NA|16|TRBJ1-4
TGTGCCAGCTCATCACAGGGAGGCGGAACTAATGAAAAACTGTTTTTT
CASSSQGGGTNEKLFF
>TRBD1|TRBV5-1|few|16|TRBJ2-3
TGCGCCAGCAGCTTGGTGACAGGGGGGAGTACAGATACGCAGTATTTT
CASSLVTGGSTDTQYF
>NA|TRBV28|NA|11|TRBJ1-2
TGTGCCAGCAGAGAGTTTGGTGGCTACACCTTC
CASREFGGYTF
>TRBD1|TRBV28|NA|15|TRBJ1-1
TGTGCCAGCAGTGCCCTGGGGACAGCGAACACTGAAGCTTTCTTT
CASSALGTANTEAFF
>NA|TRBV5-4|NA|13|TRBJ2-3
TGTGCCAGCAGTGTATCCGGCACAGATACGCAGTATTTT
CASSVSGTDTQYF
>NA|TRBV5-6|NA|15|TRBJ1-5
TGTGCCAGCAGCTTGGGAGACAGCAGCAATCAGCCCCAGCATTTT
CASSLGDSSNQPQHF
>NA|TRBV4-1|few|14|TRBJ1-2
TGCGCCAGCAGCCAAGATCTTATCGAGAATGGCTACACCTTC
CASSQDLIENGYTF
>NA|TRBV11-3|NA|15|TRBJ2-3
TGTGCCAGCAGCTTGAGAGCGGCTTCAAGGGATACGCAGTATTTT
CASSLRAASRDTQYF
>NA|TRBV24-1|NA|15|TRBJ2-5
TGTGCCACCAGCCCAACTTCAGACTTACAAGAGACCCAGTACTTC
CATSPTSDLQETQYF
>NA|TRBV7-9|NA|14|TRBJ1-5
TGTGCCAGCAGACAGACAGGATCCAATCAGCCCCAGCATTTT
CASRQTGSNQPQHF
>NA|TRBV9|many|11|TRBJ1-5
TGTGCCAGCACCATGAATCAGCCCCAGCATTTT
CASTMNQPQHF
>TRBD2|TRBV28|NA|14|TRBJ2-1
TGTGCCAGCTACACCGGGACTACCTACAATGAGCAGTTCTTC
CASYTGTTYNEQFF
>NA|TRBV10-3|NA|17|TRBJ1-1
TGTGCCATCAGTGAGTCGAAAAGGGGGGGCAGGGACACTGAAGCTTTCTTT
CAISESKRGGRDTEAFF
>NA|TRBV11-3|NA|14|TRBJ1-3
TGTGCCAGCAGCCCGTCAAATCGGGAGAACACCATATATTTT
CASSPSNRENTIYF
>NA|TRBV3-1/TRBV3-2|NA|14|TRBJ1-6
TGTGCCAGCAGCCAATTTTTAGTAAATTCACCCCTCCACTTT
CASSQFLVNSPLHF
>TRBD2|TRBV13|NA|16|TRBJ2-3
TGTGCCAGCAGCTTTCCCACGGGACTAGCGACAGATACGCAGTATTTT
CASSFPTGLATDTQYF
>TRBD1|TRBV7-9|NA|14|TRBJ1-2
TGTGCCAGCAGCCAGGGACAGCCCCTGGGTGGCTACACCTTC
CASSQGQPLGGYTF
>TRBD1|TRBV14|NA|15|TRBJ1-3
TGTGCCAGCAGCCTTCAGGGGGCAAGAGGAAACACCATATATTTT
CASSLQGARGNTIYF
>NA|TRBV4-2|few|13|TRBJ1-4
TGTGCCAGCAGGGGGGACATAGGTGAAAAACTGTTTTTT
CASRGDIGEKLFF
>NA|TRBV30|NA|12|TRBJ2-3
TGTGCCAGCAAAGAGGGTGTTAATACGCAGTATTTT
CASKEGVNTQYF
>TRBD2|TRBV5-4|NA|16|TRBJ2-1
TGTGCCAGCAGCTTGGCCAGCGGGGGGGTAATCGATGAGCAGTTCTTC
CASSLASGGVIDEQFF
>TRBD2|TRBV6-2/TRBV6-3|NA|17|TRBJ2-6
TGTGCCAGCAGTTACTATGCAGCGGGGTCTGGGGCCAACGTCCTGACTTTC
CASSYYAAGSGANVLTF
>NA|TRBV28|NA|14|TRBJ1-5
TGTGCCAGCAGTTTGGGTCAGGGGAATCAGCCCCAGCATTTT
CASSLGQGNQPQHF
>TRBD1|TRBV4-3|NA|15|TRBJ1-2
TGCGCCAGCAGCCAAGAGACAGGGAAGGACTATGGCTACACCTTC
CASSQETGKDYGYTF
>TRBD2|TRBV9|NA|15|TRBJ2-1
TGTGCCAGCAGCGTTAGCGGGGGGTTTTTCGATGAGCAGTTCTTC
CASSVSGGFFDEQFF
>NA|TRBV6-5|NA|12|TRBJ1-1
TGTGCCAGCAGCCCCATGAGGGAGGTAGCTTTCTTT
CASSPMREVAFF
>NA|TRBV7-3|NA|13|TRBJ2-2
TGTGCCAGCAGCTCGGGGGTCGCCGGGGAGCTGTTTTTT
CASSSGVAGELFF
>TRBD1|TRBV7-2|once|16|TRBJ2-2
TGTGCCAGCAGCTTAATAAGGACAGGGGGATCCGGGGAGCTGTTTTTT
CASSLIRTGGSGELFF
>TRBD1|TRBV28|NA|14|TRBJ1-2
TGTGCCAGCAGTTTTACAGGGGGCCGATCTGGCTACACCTTC
CASSFTGGRSGYTF
>NA|TRBV11-2|NA|11|TRBJ1-4
TGTGCCAGCAGCGTTGGACAGTCACTGTTTTTT
CASSVGQSLFF
>TRBD2|TRBV7-2|NA|15|TRBJ2-1
TGTGCCAGCAGCAGACTAGCGGGGGCCTACAATGAGCAGTTCTTC
CASSRLAGAYNEQFF
>TRBD2|TRBV5-1|NA|14|TRBJ2-5
TGCGCCAGCAGCTTGGCGGGGGGGCAAGAGACCCAGTACTTC
CASSLAGGQETQYF
>NA|TRBV5-4|NA|14|TRBJ2-3
TGTGCCAGCAGCTTGAGATCAGGGCCAGATACGCAGTATTTT
CASSLRSGPDTQYF
>TRBD1|TRBV5-1|NA|16|TRBJ1-6
TGCGCCAGCAGCTTTGGGGACAGGTTAACCGTTTCACCCCTCCACTTT
CASSFGDRLTVSPLHF
>TRBD1|TRBV2|NA|15|TRBJ1-5
TGTGCCAGCAGCCGGGACAGGGCCAGCAATCAGCCCCAGCATTTT
CASSRDRASNQPQHF
>NA|TRBV7-9|NA|16|TRBJ1-1
TGTGCCAGCAGCTTAGGAACAGGGATAGTGAACACTGAAGCTTTCTTT
CASSLGTGIVNTEAFF